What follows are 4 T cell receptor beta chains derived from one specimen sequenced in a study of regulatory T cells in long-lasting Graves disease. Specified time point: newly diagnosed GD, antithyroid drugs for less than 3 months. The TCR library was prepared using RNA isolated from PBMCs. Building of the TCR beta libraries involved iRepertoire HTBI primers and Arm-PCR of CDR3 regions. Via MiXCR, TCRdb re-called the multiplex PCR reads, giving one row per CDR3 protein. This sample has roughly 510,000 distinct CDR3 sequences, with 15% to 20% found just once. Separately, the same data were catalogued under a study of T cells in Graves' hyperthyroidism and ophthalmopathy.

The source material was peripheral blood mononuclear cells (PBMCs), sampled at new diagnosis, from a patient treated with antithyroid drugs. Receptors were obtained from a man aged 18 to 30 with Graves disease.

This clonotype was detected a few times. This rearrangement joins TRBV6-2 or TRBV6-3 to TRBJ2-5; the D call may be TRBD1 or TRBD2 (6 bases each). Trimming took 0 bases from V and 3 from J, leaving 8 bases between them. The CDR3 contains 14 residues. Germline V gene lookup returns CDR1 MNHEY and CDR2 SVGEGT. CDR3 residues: CASSYSRGEETQYF. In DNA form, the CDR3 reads TGTGCCAGCAGTTACTCGAGGGGGGAAGAGACCCAGTACTTC.

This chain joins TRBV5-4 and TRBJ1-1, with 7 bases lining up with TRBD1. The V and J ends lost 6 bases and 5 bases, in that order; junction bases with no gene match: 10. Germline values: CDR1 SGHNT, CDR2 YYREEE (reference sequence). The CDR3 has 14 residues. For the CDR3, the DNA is TGTGCCAGCAACCCGCAGGGGGGAGGGACTGAAGCTTTCTTT. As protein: CASNPQGGGTEAFF.

The CDR3 nucleotides are TGCGCCAGCAGCTTGGATGGTGTGGGACAGGGGGCGACCCAGTACTTC. Amino acids: CASSLDGVGQGATQYF. The rearrangement uses TRBV5-1 and TRBJ2-5; 12 bases are shared with TRBD1. V gave up 0 bases and J gave up 7 bases; unmatched junction bases: 7. CDR1 is SGHRS and CDR2 is YFSETQ in the germline V gene. The CDR3 covers 16 residues.

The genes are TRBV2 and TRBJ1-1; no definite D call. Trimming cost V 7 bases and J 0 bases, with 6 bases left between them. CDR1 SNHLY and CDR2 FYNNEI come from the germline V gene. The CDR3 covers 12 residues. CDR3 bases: TGTGCCAGCACAACTATGAACACTGAAGCTTTCTTT. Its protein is CASTTMNTEAFF.